Listed below are T cell receptor beta chains from one sample, sequenced in a study of OX40 agonist ivuxolimab in advanced cancers. Assay used: immunoSEQ multiplex PCR; TCRdb lists only in-frame clones, some missing. The sample carries around 38,000 clones, around 82% recorded once. The sequencing used CD4+ or CD8+ T cells sorted from blood, collected in a trial of the OX40 agonist ivuxolimab. Receptor source: an adult with an advanced solid tumor such as melanoma, head and neck, liver or kidney cancer. Both conserved end residues are part of each CDR3. A D gene is named only where the DNA matches it firmly. Size is omitted from some rows. Given values are once, few, many or a class for expanded clones.

.	TRBV5-4	TRBD1	TRBJ1-2	TGCGCCAGCAGCCAGCTAGACAGGGAGAACTATGGCTACACCTTC	CASSQLDRENYGYTF
.	TRBV5-4	TRBD2	TRBJ2-1	TGTGCCAGCAGCTTTGACCTTCGGACTAGCGGGAGGGCCAATGAGCAGTTCTTC	CASSFDLRTSGRANEQFF
.	TRBV15	.	TRBJ1-2	TGTGCCACCAGCAGAGGTGGGGGGGGCTATGGCTACACCTTC	CATSRGGGGYGYTF
once	TRBV4-1	.	TRBJ2-7	TGCGCCAGCAGCCAAGAGACAAGGGGGGCCTACGAGCAGTACTTC	CASSQETRGAYEQYF
.	TRBV9	.	TRBJ2-7	TGTGCCAGCAGCGTAGCTCCAGGGACCGAGCAGTACTTC	CASSVAPGTEQYF
.	TRBV19	TRBD2	TRBJ2-5	TGTGCCAGTAGTGTAGGAGCGGGAGTAAAAACAGAGACCCAGTACTTC	CASSVGAGVKTETQYF
.	TRBV27	TRBD1	TRBJ2-7	TGTGCCAGCAGTTTAGACAGGGGGCAGGCCTACGAGCAGTACTTC	CASSLDRGQAYEQYF
.	TRBV7-9	TRBD2	TRBJ2-7	TGTGCCAGCAGCTTGGCCATCGGGACTAGCAACGAGCAGTACTTC	CASSLAIGTSNEQYF
.	TRBV5-5	.	TRBJ2-1	TGTGCCAGCAGCTTGGAAGGGCCCCGGTACAATGAGCAGTTCTTC	CASSLEGPRYNEQFF
.	TRBV4-2	TRBD1	TRBJ1-4	TGTGCCAGCAGCCAAGATTTAACGGGGGAGGACAGGGGTTGGGAAAAACTGTTTTTT	CASSQDLTGEDRGWEKLFF
.	TRBV5-4	TRBD1	TRBJ1-2	TGTGCCAGCAGCTTGGGGTCAGGGGGCTATCTAGGCTACACCTTC	CASSLGSGGYLGYTF
.	TRBV19	.	TRBJ1-1	TGTGCCAGTAGACAGGGCCTAAACACTGAAGCTTTCTTT	CASRQGLNTEAFF
few	TRBV20-1	.	TRBJ1-1	TGCAGTGCCCCACGGGACCTTGAAGCTTTCTTT	CSAPRDLEAFF
.	TRBV5-4	.	TRBJ2-7	TGTGCCAGCAGCTTGCGGCTCCAGGGCCGGACGCAGTACTTC	CASSLRLQGRTQYF
.	TRBV7-2	.	TRBJ2-1	TGTGCCAGCAGCTTATTTTCGGGGAGAGGAGGGGACAATGAGCAGTTCTTC	CASSLFSGRGGDNEQFF
.	TRBV7-2	.	TRBJ1-5	TGTGCCAGCAGCCCATTGCATCAGCCCCAGCATTTT	CASSPLHQPQHF